This T cell receptor (beta chain) was recorded in a study of blood T cell repertoires in COVID-19. Produced via immunoSEQ multiplex PCR; TCRdb's table is partial and in-frame only. The sample has under 400,000 clones, about 90% seen once; the top ten hold around 6.3%. The CDR3 runs to 13 residues. CDR1 and CDR2 from the germline V gene are SEHNR and FQNEAQ (reference sequence). V lost 5 bases and J lost 7, with 11 bases in between. The sequencing sample was made of peripheral blood. The rearrangement joins TRBV7-9 to TRBJ1-4; D ambiguous. The origin of this receptor is a man in his late teens or twenties with active or convalescent COVID-19. This chain's CDR3 is CASSPAGPEKLFF. The CDR3 DNA follows: TGTGCCAGCAGCCCCGCGGGCCCTGAAAAACTGTTTTTT.